The 32 T cell receptor beta chains listed next were all sequenced from one sample in a study of cytomegalovirus exposure and HLA in healthy donors. The data were produced by immunoSEQ multiplex PCR, yet TCRdb's version contains in-frame clones alone and is incomplete. Of more than 45,000 clones listed, roughly 90% are singletons. The sample taken for sequencing was PBMCs. The origin of the receptors is a woman aged 30 to 39 in good health and CMV-seronegative.

CDR3 residues: CASSQSDGPGAFEFDEQFF. The CDR3 DNA reads as TGCGCCAGCAGTCAAAGCGACGGTCCAGGGGCCTTCGAATTCGATGAGCAGTTCTTC. The chain uses TRBV23-1 and TRBJ2-1, with D perhaps matching TRBD1 (6 bases). TRBV23-1 has ORF status, its function being uncertain. The CDR3 sequence is 19 residues long. The V end was cut by 2 bases, the J end by 8 bases, with 28 bases between.

This sequence joins TRBV19 and TRBJ2-5; D is possibly TRBD2 (5 bases). V dropped 6 bases and J dropped 4 bases, with 18 bases sitting between them. The germline V gene has CDR1 LNHDA and CDR2 SQIVND (reference sequence). This CDR3 is 15 amino acids long. The CDR3 sequence: CASSLPGIGGETQYF. Written as DNA, the CDR3 is TGTGCCAGTAGCTTACCGGGAATTGGAGGAGAGACCCAGTACTTC. The full variable domain, in which reference TRBV19 and TRBJ2-5 provide the parts outside the CDR3, is DGGITQSPKYLFRKEGQNVTLSCEQNLNHDAMYWYRQDPGQGLRLIYYSQIVNDFQKGDIAEGYSVSREKKESFPLTVTSAQKNPTAFYLCASSLPGIGGETQYFGPGTRLLVL.

The chain links TRBV7-2 to TRBJ2-7, with 8 bases matching TRBD2. From germline, CDR1 is SGHTA and CDR2 FQGNSA. The V gene end was trimmed by 7 bases and the J gene end by 4 bases; junction bases not matched to a gene: 12. The length of the CDR3 is 15 residues. The CDR3, as DNA: TGTGCCAGCACCGTACGTGGGACTAGGGATTACGAGCAGTACTTC. Its translation is CASTVRGTRDYEQYF.

The V call is TRBV21-1, the J call TRBJ1-1; whether TRBD1, the table's D call, matches the DNA was not checked. TRBV21-1 is tagged as a pseudogene. The CDR3 runs to 15 residues. The CDR3: CASGGDRVLGTEAFF. The CDR3 DNA follows: TGTGCCAGCGGAGGGGACAGGGTTTTGGGAACTGAAGCTTTCTTT.

The table lists this clone with a count of one. The chain carries TRBV11-1 and TRBJ1-2, with D tentatively TRBD1 (5 bases). This CDR3 contains 13 residues. Germline assignment: CDR1 SGHAT and CDR2 FQDESV (reference sequence). The germline V and J ends were trimmed by 2 bases and 1 base, with 5 bases remaining between them. The CDR3 DNA reads as TGTGCCAGCAGCTTACAGGGTAACTATGGCTACACCTTC. Protein product: CASSLQGNYGYTF.

The chain couples TRBV6-5 to TRBJ2-3, with TRBD2 matching over 7 bases. Germline CDR1 reads MNHEY; CDR2 reads SVGAGI. V lost 6 bases, J lost 5 bases, and 11 bases stayed unmatched. CDR3 length: 15 amino acids. CDR3 nucleotide sequence: TGTGCCAGCAGCGATAGCGGGCCCTTGGGAGATACGCAGTATTTT. This encodes CASSDSGPLGDTQYF.

The V and J genes are TRBV5-4 and TRBJ2-3; 9 nucleotides line up with TRBD2. Unmatched junction bases numbered 12, after V lost 0 bases and J lost 1 base. From germline, CDR1 is SGHNT and CDR2 YYREEE (reference sequence). This CDR3 is built from 19 residues. The CDR3 DNA reads as TGTGCCAGCAGCTTGGTCCTTCATAGCGGGAGCGGGGGCACAGATACGCAGTATTTT. This encodes CASSLVLHSGSGGTDTQYF.

The genes are TRBV19 and TRBJ2-2; 9 bases match TRBD2. Germline V CDR1 and CDR2: LNHDA, SQIVND (reference sequence). The CDR3 loop spans 17 amino acids. With V trimmed by 1 base and J by 3 bases, 6 bases remained unmatched. Here the CDR3 DNA reads TGTGCCAGTAGTATAGGTTTTTTAGCGGGGGACACCGGGGAGCTGTTTTTT. Encoded protein: CASSIGFLAGDTGELFF.

This chain joins TRBV11-2 and TRBJ2-2; no clear D. CDR1 SGHAT and CDR2 FQNNGV come from the germline V gene. The ends were cut back, 3 bases at V and 1 base at J, with 9 bases in the middle. The CDR3 extends over 15 amino acids. The CDR3 DNA reads as TGTGCCAGCAGCTTTTTTTCAGGGAACACCGGGGAGCTGTTTTTT. It encodes CASSFFSGNTGELFF. Together with reference TRBV11-2 and TRBJ2-2, the CDR3 gives the full variable domain: EAGVAQSPRYKIIEKRQSVAFWCNPISGHATLYWYQQILGQGPKLLIQFQNNGVVDDSQLPKDRFSAERLKGVDSTLKIQPAKLEDSAVYLCASSFFSGNTGELFFGEGSRLTVL.

This chain links TRBV5-1 with TRBJ2-1; 10 bases are shared with TRBD2. Germline V CDR1 and CDR2: SGHRS, YFSETQ. The CDR3 totals 18 residues. Trimming took 1 base from V and 1 from J; bases not matched to a gene: 8. The CDR3 DNA reads TGCGCCAGCAGCTTGACGCCTAGCGGGAGCCTGTCCTACAATGAGCAGTTCTTC. It is translated as CASSLTPSGSLSYNEQFF.

The chain joins TRBV18 to TRBJ2-2; 13 bases are shared with TRBD2. V was pared by 3 bases and J by 7 bases, with 14 bases of the junction left unmatched. CDR1 is KGHSH, CDR2 LQKENI, per germline. CDR3 length: 19 residues. CDR3 in amino acids: CASSPSGLAGAYVDGELFF. The CDR3 DNA follows: TGTGCCAGCTCACCGTCAGGACTAGCGGGAGCCTATGTGGACGGGGAGCTGTTTTTT. Supplemented by reference TRBV18 and TRBJ2-2, the full variable domain reads NAGVMQNPRHLVRRRGQEARLRCSPMKGHSHVYWYRQLPEEGLKFMVYLQKENIIDESGMPKERFSAEFPKEGPSILRIQQVVRGDSAAYFCASSPSGLAGAYVDGELFFGEGSRLTVL.

This clone was counted once. This sequence joins TRBV18 and TRBJ2-7; 11 bases line up with TRBD2. The CDR3 is 15 residues long. The V gene end was trimmed by 6 bases and the J gene end by 3 bases; junction bases not matched to a gene: 7. CDR1 is KGHSH, CDR2 LQKENI, per germline. In DNA, the CDR3 is TGTGCCAGCTCTCAACCCGGGACTAGCGGCTACGAGCAGTACTTC. This sequence encodes CASSQPGTSGYEQYF. Full variable domain (rest looked up from reference TRBV18 and TRBJ2-7): NAGVMQNPRHLVRRRGQEARLRCSPMKGHSHVYWYRQLPEEGLKFMVYLQKENIIDESGMPKERFSAEFPKEGPSILRIQQVVRGDSAAYFCASSQPGTSGYEQYFGPGTRLTVT.

The rearrangement joins TRBV7-2 to TRBJ2-1, with 10 bases fitting TRBD2. The CDR3 spans 15 residues. V dropped 5 bases and J dropped 7; count of bases not matched to a gene: 8. CDR1 is SGHTA and CDR2 is FQGNSA in the germline V gene. CDR3 loop: CASSAYSGRMNEQFF. In DNA form, the CDR3 reads TGTGCCAGCAGCGCTTATAGCGGGAGGATGAATGAGCAGTTCTTC.

This sequence joins TRBV6-4 and TRBJ1-2; no clear D gene. Germline V gene lookup returns CDR1 MRHNA and CDR2 SNTAGT. The CDR3 contains 14 residues. The V and J ends lost 7 bases and 5 bases respectively, with 17 bases between them. This chain's CDR3 is CASKPDRDSYGYTF. CDR3 nucleotide sequence: TGTGCCAGCAAACCCGATCGGGATTCATATGGCTACACCTTC.

The rearrangement uses TRBV19 and TRBJ2-3; 10 bases fit TRBD2. The V segment lost 5 bases and the J segment 4 bases; nucleotides outside the gene matches: 12. Germline V gives CDR1 LNHDA, CDR2 SQIVND (reference sequence). There are 17 residues in the CDR3. The CDR3 DNA follows: TGTGCCAGTAGTGTCTCGACAACTAGCGGGGTGGCAGATACGCAGTATTTT. It encodes CASSVSTTSGVADTQYF. Combining the CDR3 with reference TRBV19 and TRBJ2-3 gives the whole variable domain DGGITQSPKYLFRKEGQNVTLSCEQNLNHDAMYWYRQDPGQGLRLIYYSQIVNDFQKGDIAEGYSVSREKKESFPLTVTSAQKNPTAFYLCASSVSTTSGVADTQYFGPGTRLTVL.

The chain links TRBV7-8 to TRBJ1-4, with 7 bases aligning to TRBD1. Germline values: CDR1 SGHVS, CDR2 FQNEAQ. The CDR3 covers 13 residues. Losses at the gene ends were 8 bases for V and 3 bases for J; bases not matched to a gene: 3. CDR3 loop: CASRGTANEKLFF. The DNA of the CDR3 is TGTGCCAGCCGGGGGACAGCTAATGAAAAACTGTTTTTT.

This chain uses TRBV30 with TRBJ1-1, with D possibly TRBD1 on 6 matching bases. Germline CDR1 GTSNPN, CDR2 SVGIG (reference sequence). Trimming pared 5 bases from V and 0 bases from J, leaving 13 bases between. The CDR3 sequence is 14 residues long. In DNA form, the CDR3 reads TGTGCCTGGCATCGGGGGGCGGTGAACACTGAAGCTTTCTTT. Translation gives CAWHRGAVNTEAFF.

In its sample, this clone was seen a few times. The CDR3 DNA reads TGTGCCAGCAGCAACGGACAGTCCTACGAGCAGTACTTC. Translated: CASSNGQSYEQYF. V and J are TRBV9 and TRBJ2-7; a weak D match, TRBD1 (6 bases). The V gene lost 4 bases and the J gene lost 1 base, with 9 bases spanning the gap. This CDR3 region has 13 residues. Germline loops: CDR1 SGDLS, CDR2 YYNGEE.

This clone was recorded only once. J is TRBJ1-2 and V is TRBV27, with 8 bases matching TRBD1. The CDR3 is made up of 13 amino acids. V dropped 10 bases and J dropped 0; count of bases not matched to a gene: 4. Germline V gives CDR1 MNHEY, CDR2 SMNVEV (reference sequence). CDR3 protein: CATQGQANYGYTF. For the CDR3, the DNA is TGTGCCACCCAGGGACAGGCTAACTATGGCTACACCTTC.

This clone was counted between two and nine times. This chain connects TRBV5-6 to TRBJ2-3; 11 positions agree with TRBD2. This CDR3 comprises 16 residues. The V gene's germline CDR1 is SGHDT and CDR2 YYEEEE. V was clipped by 2 bases and J by 4 bases; unmatched bases: 6. The CDR3 DNA is TGTGCCAGCAGCTTTGTGCTAGCGGGAGGATCAGATACGCAGTATTTT. This encodes CASSFVLAGGSDTQYF.

The chain recombines TRBV27 with TRBJ2-3; D may be TRBD2 (5 bases). The germline gives CDR1 MNHEY, CDR2 SMNVEV (reference sequence). V was shortened by 6 bases and J by 8 bases, with 15 bases between the two germline ends. The CDR3 has 13 residues. In DNA form, the CDR3 reads TGTGCCAGCAGCCCCCGGGCAGAGGGTACGCAGTATTTT. It codes for CASSPRAEGTQYF.

The gene calls are TRBV6-1 and TRBJ1-1, with 7 nucleotides matching TRBD1. Unmatched junction bases numbered 6, after V lost 5 bases and J lost 6 bases. The CDR3 totals 13 residues. CDR1 is MNHNS, CDR2 SASEGT, per germline. This CDR3 is CASSRDSRAEAFF. DNA of the CDR3: TGTGCCAGCAGTCGGGACAGTCGGGCTGAAGCTTTCTTT.

This chain links TRBV27 with TRBJ2-7; 9 bases are a match to TRBD1. The germline V gene encodes CDR1 MNHEY and CDR2 SMNVEV (reference sequence). Unmatched junction bases numbered 7, after V lost 6 bases and J lost 1 base. CDR3 size: 15 residues. The CDR3: CASRLRTGDSYEQYF. DNA for the CDR3: TGTGCCAGCAGGCTAAGGACAGGGGATTCCTACGAGCAGTACTTC.

This clone came up a few times. The J gene is TRBJ2-7, the V gene TRBV7-6; D is perhaps TRBD1 (6 bases). With 1 base removed from V and 5 bases from J, the gap between germline ends came to 15 bases. CDR1 is SGHVS and CDR2 is FNYEAQ in the germline V gene. This CDR3 has 15 amino acids. DNA for the CDR3: TGTGCCAGCAGCTTAGGGTCAGGGGCGCACAACGAGCAGTACTTC. Translation: CASSLGSGAHNEQYF. The variable domain in full, with the rest retrieved from reference TRBV7-6 and TRBJ2-7, is GAGVSQSPRYKVTKRGQDVALRCDPISGHVSLYWYRQALGQGPEFLTYFNYEAQQDKSGLPNDRFSAERPEGSISTLTIQRTEQRDSAMYRCASSLGSGAHNEQYFGPGTRLTVT.

The chain couples TRBV4-1 to TRBJ2-7, with 9 bases aligning to TRBD2. CDR3 length: 14 amino acids. The V and J ends lost 0 bases and 7 bases, in that order; junction bases with no gene match: 4. CDR1 and CDR2 from the germline V gene are MGHRA and YSYEKL. The CDR3 sequence: CASSQDVTSGEQYF. Written as DNA, the CDR3 is TGCGCCAGCAGCCAAGATGTCACTAGCGGGGAGCAGTACTTC.

V is TRBV7-6 and J is TRBJ1-3; 7 bases line up with TRBD1. Germline CDR1 is SGHVS and CDR2 is FNYEAQ. The CDR3 contains 16 residues. Trimming removed 0 bases from V and 1 base from J; junction bases left unmatched: 3. For the CDR3, the DNA is TGTGCCAGCAGCTTAGCGGGACAGTTTTCTGGAAACACCATATATTTT. It specifies CASSLAGQFSGNTIYF.

This sequence joins TRBV9 and TRBJ1-1; 7 bases align to TRBD1. The CDR3 has 13 residues. J lost 3 bases, V lost 1 base, and 0 bases had no gene match. Per the germline V gene, CDR1 is SGDLS and CDR2 is YYNGEE. In nucleotides, the CDR3 is TGTGCCAGCAGCGTACAGGGGGACACTGAAGCTTTCTTT. It translates to CASSVQGDTEAFF. Full variable domain (remainder filled in from reference TRBV9 and TRBJ1-1): DSGVTQTPKHLITATGQRVTLRCSPRSGDLSVYWYQQSLDQGLQFLIQYYNGEERAKGNILERFSAQQFPDLHSELNLSSLELGDSALYFCASSVQGDTEAFFGQGTRLTVV.

Concerning this clone: Compared with germline, one end of the junction differs, possibly owing to a read error. The V and J genes are TRBV7-2 and TRBJ1-5; 10 bases agree with TRBD1. From germline, CDR1 is SGHTA and CDR2 FQGNSA. This CDR3 comprises 16 residues. CDR3 loop: CASTLLWDRGNQPQHF. The CDR3 region has the DNA TGTGCCAGCACCTTACTTTGGGACAGGGGAAATCAGCCCCAGCATTTT. Filled out from reference TRBV7-2 and TRBJ1-5, the complete variable domain reads GAGVSQSPSNKVTEKGKDVELRCDPISGHTALYWYRQSLGQGLEFLIYFQGNSAPDKSGLPSDRFSAERTGGSVSTLTIQRTQQEDSAVYLCASTLLWDRGNQPQHFGDGTRLSIL.

This sequence joins TRBV5-1 and TRBJ2-5, with TRBD2 matching over 13 bases. With V trimmed by 3 bases and J by 2 bases, 4 bases remained unmatched. Germline CDR1 reads SGHRS; CDR2 reads YFSETQ. The CDR3 contains 16 residues. CDR3: CASSSLAGGPQETQYF. The CDR3 nucleotides are TGCGCCAGCAGCTCACTAGCGGGGGGGCCTCAAGAGACCCAGTACTTC.

The CDR3 protein is CASNRLTGQLPYEQYF. As DNA, the CDR3 is TGTGCCAGCAACCGCCTTACAGGACAGCTACCCTACGAGCAGTACTTC. The chain employs TRBV27 and TRBJ2-7, with TRBD1 as a possible D gene (6 bases). The germline gives CDR1 MNHEY, CDR2 SMNVEV (reference sequence). V lost 7 bases and J 2 bases, leaving 21 bases between the germline ends. The CDR3 length is 16 residues.

The gene calls are TRBV29-1 and TRBJ2-1, with 9 bases lining up with TRBD2. This CDR3 spans 15 amino acids. The V segment lost 6 bases and the J segment 0 bases; nucleotides outside the gene matches: 6. Germline V gives CDR1 SQVTM, CDR2 ANQGSEA. CDR3 bases: TGCAGCGTGTCAAGACTAGCGGACTCCTACAATGAGCAGTTCTTC. Protein sequence: CSVSRLADSYNEQFF.

The rearrangement uses TRBV29-1 and TRBJ2-7; TRBD2 is a possible D gene (6 bases). The CDR3 has 13 amino acids. Germline CDR1 and CDR2: SQVTM and ANQGSEA. Trimming removed 0 bases from V and 2 bases from J, with 8 bases in between. The CDR3 here is CSVEERETYEQYF. In DNA, the CDR3 is TGCAGCGTTGAAGAGCGGGAAACCTACGAGCAGTACTTC.